The subject of this entry is one TCR beta chain. Original processing notes: Cell counts per sample came from amplifying reference gene primers. Generated by immunoSEQ multiplex PCR, the TCRdb table keeps only in-frame clones and is missing some. For V, J and clone size, that table is used; D and trimming come from the DNA. Here the sample spans approximately 300,000 clones, around 90% being singletons. This entry belongs to a study of blood T cell repertoires in COVID-19. Study-wide context: Acute and convalescent COVID-19 samples came from the United States, Italy and Spain. In each case, the material was cDNA or gDNA derived from T cells, B-cell-depleted T cells, or PBMCs.

Per germline, CDR1 ENHRY and CDR2 SYGVKD. V lost 5 bases, J lost 7 bases, and 4 bases stayed unmatched. This CDR3 region has 14 residues. The source of this sequence is a woman in her forties or fifties who had recovered from COVID-19. The rearrangement uses TRBV10-3 and TRBJ1-6; the match to TRBD1 covers 8 bases. Sequenced sample: peripheral blood. The CDR3 DNA sequence: TGTGCCATCAGTATAGGACAGGGAAATTCACCCCTCCACTTT. Translated, it gives CAISIGQGNSPLHF.